This T cell receptor beta chain was captured by sequencing in a study of identical twins. Template switching created a universal primer site, and the cDNA included unique molecular identifiers. TCRdb reanalysed the 5' RACE reads using MiXCR and keeps one entry per CDR3 protein. The sample holds approximately 490,000 distinct CDR3 sequences; about a fifth are singletons and the top ten take approximately 0.49%. Ten or more counts support this clonotype. Its antigen is as yet unknown. With 2 bases removed from V and 0 bases from J, the gap between germline ends came to 7 bases. The CDR3 extends over 14 amino acids. CDR1 and CDR2 (germline): SGHDT, YYEEEE. Study-wide findings and caveats: Cross-sectional statistical analysis, not tracking of the same donors, underpinned the conclusions. Models underestimated out-of-frame TCR alpha sharing in monozygotic twins. Insertions were fewer in abundant cord blood beta clonotypes, whereas memory repertoires showed none of this pattern.

The sample also formed part of further work on yellow fever vaccine responses in identical twins.

Sequenced sample: CD4+ T cells sorted from blood. This receptor was obtained from a woman in her late teens or twenties in good health. The chain employs TRBV5-6 and TRBJ2-3; unclear D gene. The CDR3 coding sequence is TGTGCCAGCAGCTTAGCGACTAGCACAGATACGCAGTATTTT. Residues: CASSLATSTDTQYF.